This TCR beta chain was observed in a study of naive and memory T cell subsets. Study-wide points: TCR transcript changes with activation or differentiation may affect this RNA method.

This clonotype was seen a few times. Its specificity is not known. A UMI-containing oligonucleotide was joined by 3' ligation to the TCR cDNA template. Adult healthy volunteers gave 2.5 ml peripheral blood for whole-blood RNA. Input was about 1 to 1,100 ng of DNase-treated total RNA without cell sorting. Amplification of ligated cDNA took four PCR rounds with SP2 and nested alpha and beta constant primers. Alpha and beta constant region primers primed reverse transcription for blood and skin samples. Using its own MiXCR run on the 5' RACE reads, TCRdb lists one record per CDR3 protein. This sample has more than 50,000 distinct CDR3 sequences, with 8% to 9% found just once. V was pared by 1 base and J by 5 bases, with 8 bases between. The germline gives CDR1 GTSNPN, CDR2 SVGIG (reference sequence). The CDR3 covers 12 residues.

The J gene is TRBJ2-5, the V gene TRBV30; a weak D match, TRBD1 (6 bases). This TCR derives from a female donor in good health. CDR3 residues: CAWSGGHETQYF. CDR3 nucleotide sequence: TGTGCCTGGAGTGGGGGGCATGAGACCCAGTACTTC.